This TCR beta chain was captured by sequencing in a study of blood T cell repertoires in COVID-19. Whole-study context: COVID-19 samples collected from the United States, Italy and Spain covered acute and convalescent phases. In each case, the material was cDNA or gDNA derived from T cells, B-cell-depleted T cells, or PBMCs.

Original data processing: The assay estimated nucleated cells by amplifying reference gene primers. Sequenced by immunoSEQ multiplex PCR; TCRdb stores in-frame clones only, minus some. D and trimming come from the DNA, and the V and J calls and clone size come from that table. The sample includes 130,000 or so clones, roughly 78% of them seen just once. The germline V gene encodes CDR1 LNHNV and CDR2 YYDKDF (reference sequence). CDR3 length equals 13 residues. Trimming removed 4 bases at V and 4 bases at J, with 9 bases between. The genes are TRBV15 and TRBJ2-3, with D unresolved. Material for sequencing was peripheral blood. The receptor was derived from a man between 60 and 75 years old with active or convalescent COVID-19. The CDR3 sequence: CATSIPRADTQYF. DNA for the CDR3: TGTGCCACCAGCATCCCTCGGGCAGATACGCAGTATTTT.